These 21 T cell receptor beta chains share one sample of origin, sequenced in a study of blood T cell repertoires in COVID-19. Libraries were prepared by immunoSEQ multiplex PCR; TCRdb keeps only in-frame clonotypes and omits some of them. The table has around 200,000 clones, roughly four fifths seen once. Sequenced sample: peripheral blood. The receptors originated from a woman between 35 and 50 years old with active or convalescent COVID-19.

The rearrangement links TRBV18 to TRBJ2-7; 8 bases match TRBD1. The germline V gene has CDR1 KGHSH and CDR2 LQKENI. Unmatched junction bases numbered 9, after V lost 4 bases and J lost 4 bases. CDR3 length: 15 residues. The chain's CDR3 is CASSLISTGEYEQYF. In DNA, the CDR3 is TGTGCCAGCTCACTGATATCGACAGGGGAATACGAGCAGTACTTC.

The table lists this clone with a few counts. The CDR3 protein is CASSHTGEAFF. CDR3 nucleotides: TGTGCCAGCAGCCATACAGGTGAAGCTTTCTTT. The V and J genes are TRBV3-1 (or the pseudogene TRBV3-2) and TRBJ1-1; tentatively, D is TRBD1 (5 bases). Germline CDR1 and CDR2: LGHDT and YNNKEL (reference sequence). This CDR3 region has 11 residues. Trimming stripped 3 bases from V and 7 bases from J, with 6 bases between.

CDR3 nucleotides: TGTGCCAGCAGCCAAGAAAGGCAGGGACTTGATGAGCAGTTCTTC. As protein: CASSQERQGLDEQFF. This chain connects TRBV4-2 to TRBJ2-1; possible D gene TRBD2, 6 bases. The V end lost 0 bases, the J end lost 8 bases, and 14 bases lay between the germline ends. Germline lookup yields CDR1 LGHNA and CDR2 YNFKEQ. The CDR3 is made up of 15 amino acids.

V is TRBV7-2 and J is TRBJ1-5; D may be TRBD1 (6 bases). The CDR3 is made up of 14 amino acids. With 7 bases removed from V and 5 bases from J, the gap between germline ends came to 15 bases. Germline V gene data show CDR1 as SGHTA and CDR2 as FQGNSA. CDR3 sequence reads: CASTPQGRDQPQHF. As DNA, the CDR3 is TGTGCCAGCACCCCGCAGGGGAGGGATCAGCCCCAGCATTTT.

The CDR3 region is CATTARAGELFF. CDR3 in DNA: TGTGCCACCACCGCGAGGGCCGGGGAGCTGTTTTTT. The rearrangement links TRBV19 to TRBJ2-2; D is perhaps TRBD2 (5 bases). Germline V gene sequence: CDR1 LNHDA, CDR2 SQIVND (reference sequence). The CDR3 is 12 residues long. The germline V and J ends were trimmed by 10 bases and 6 bases, with 12 bases remaining between them.

In this sample, this clone turned up once. The genes are TRBV13 and TRBJ2-1; 9 bases fit TRBD2. There are 15 residues in the CDR3. Germline lookup yields CDR1 PRHDT and CDR2 FYEKMQ (reference sequence). The V gene end was trimmed by 1 base and the J gene end by 8 bases; junction bases not matched to a gene: 6. CDR3: CASSLVLAGRYEQFF. CDR3 nucleotides: TGTGCCAGCAGCTTAGTTCTAGCGGGAAGGTATGAGCAGTTCTTC.

As to this clone: One end of the junction fails to match germline, which may point to a read error. This chain links TRBV7-7 with TRBJ2-1; the D gene is possibly TRBD2 (5 bases). CDR3 size: 13 residues. Looked up from germline, CDR1 is SSHAT and CDR2 is FNYEAQ (reference sequence). The CDR3 DNA reads TGTGCTAGCAGCTCGACTACTTACAATGAGCAGTTCTTC. Translated: CASSSTTYNEQFF. The whole variable domain, filled in from reference TRBV7-7 and TRBJ2-1, reads GAGVSQSPRYKVTKRGQDVTLRCDPISSHATLYWYQQALGQGPEFLTYFNYEAQPDKSGLPSDRFSAERPEGSISTLTIQRTEQRDSAMYRCASSSTTYNEQFFGPGTRLTVL.

In DNA, the CDR3 is TGTGCCAGTAGTATGCGGGAGCGGACCTACAATGAGCAGTTCTTC. Translated, it gives CASSMRERTYNEQFF. V usage is TRBV19 and J usage is TRBJ2-1, with 7 bases matching TRBD2. CDR1 is LNHDA, CDR2 SQIVND, per germline (reference sequence). V was clipped by 3 bases and J by 2 bases; unmatched bases: 4. This CDR3 has 15 residues.

This clone was seen just once. Other nucleotide sequences in the sample specify the same CDR3. This CDR3 is CASSLVPGNTEAFF. The CDR3 region has the DNA TGCGCCAGCAGCTTGGTCCCGGGTAACACTGAAGCTTTCTTT. The V and J genes are TRBV5-1 and TRBJ1-1; no reliable D call. The V gene's germline CDR1 is SGHRS and CDR2 YFSETQ. The CDR3 length is 14 residues. Trimming shortened V by 0 bases and J by 2 bases, and 8 bases separated the two germline ends.

Notes on this clone: The sample has other DNA sequences that encode this CDR3 too. Here the CDR3 DNA reads TGTGCCAGCAGCTTGGGCCCCGGCAGACAGGGCCTCAATCAGCCCCAGCATTTT. Amino acids: CASSLGPGRQGLNQPQHF. The V gene is TRBV13, the J gene TRBJ1-5, with 7 bases lining up with TRBD1. The CDR3 runs 18 residues. Germline lookup yields CDR1 PRHDT and CDR2 FYEKMQ (reference sequence). J lost 3 bases, V lost 3 bases, and 14 bases had no gene match.

This clone has only a few counts. The chain links TRBV11-2 to TRBJ2-7; D is possibly TRBD1 (8 bases). The length of the CDR3 is 14 residues. With 4 bases removed from V and 5 bases from J, the gap between germline ends came to 15 bases. CDR1 SGHAT and CDR2 FQNNGV come from the germline V gene. The CDR3 loop is CASSSDREGHEQYF. The CDR3 coding sequence is TGTGCCAGCAGCTCGGACAGGGAGGGGCACGAGCAGTACTTC. Filled out from reference TRBV11-2 and TRBJ2-7, the complete variable domain reads EAGVAQSPRYKIIEKRQSVAFWCNPISGHATLYWYQQILGQGPKLLIQFQNNGVVDDSQLPKDRFSAERLKGVDSTLKIQPAKLEDSAVYLCASSSDREGHEQYFGPGTRLTVT.

V and J are TRBV6-6 and TRBJ1-1; D is possibly TRBD1 (6 bases). The CDR3 extends over 15 amino acids. Germline V gene data show CDR1 as MNHNY and CDR2 as SVGAGI (reference sequence). Trimming took off 6 bases at V and 0 bases at J, with 14 bases between the two ends. The CDR3 sequence: CASRRLGQMNTEAFF. The CDR3 bases are TGTGCCAGCAGACGTTTAGGACAGATGAACACTGAAGCTTTCTTT.

This chain's CDR3 is CASSFTGQVGNTIYF. CDR3 in DNA: TGTGCCAGCAGTTTCACGGGACAGGTGGGAAACACCATATATTTT. The V and J genes are TRBV6-5 and TRBJ1-3; 8 bases match TRBD1. Germline CDR1 reads MNHEY; CDR2 reads SVGAGI. The CDR3 has 15 amino acids. With V trimmed by 4 bases and J by 4 bases, 6 bases remained unmatched.

The chain is built from TRBV4-1 and TRBJ1-5; D call uncertain. Germline lookup yields CDR1 MGHRA and CDR2 YSYEKL. V lost 0 bases and J lost 7, with 10 bases in between. The CDR3 extends over 14 amino acids. The CDR3 region is CASSQDRGEQPQHF. In DNA, the CDR3 is TGCGCCAGCAGCCAAGATCGAGGCGAACAGCCCCAGCATTTT.

The chain recombines TRBV24-1 with TRBJ2-1; 7 bases are a match to TRBD2. V trimming: 4 bases; J trimming: 0 bases; junction bases outside the gene matches: 5. CDR1 is KGHDR and CDR2 is SFDVKD in the germline V gene. CDR3 size: 16 residues. Written as DNA, the CDR3 is TGTGCCACCAGTGACGCTCTAGCGGTCTCCTACAATGAGCAGTTCTTC. This sequence encodes CATSDALAVSYNEQFF.

This chain joins TRBV3-1 (or the pseudogene TRBV3-2) and TRBJ2-1, with 9 bases that match TRBD2. Per the germline V gene, CDR1 is LGHDT and CDR2 is YNNKEL (reference sequence). Germline trimming cut 1 base from V and 2 bases from J; bases unmatched to any gene: 9. The CDR3 runs to 18 residues. Here the CDR3 reads CASSQGGGGARAYNEQFF. Written as DNA, the CDR3 is TGTGCCAGCAGCCAAGGTGGCGGGGGGGCCAGGGCCTACAATGAGCAGTTCTTC.

This clone was picked up a small number of times. The V and J genes are TRBV7-6 and TRBJ1-3, with 7 bases identical to TRBD1. The V segment lost 2 bases and the J segment 0 bases; nucleotides outside the gene matches: 7. Germline CDR1 is SGHVS and CDR2 is FNYEAQ. The CDR3 has 17 residues. The CDR3 protein is CASSLWQGGDSGNTIYF. The CDR3 region has the DNA TGTGCCAGCAGCTTATGGCAGGGGGGTGACTCTGGAAACACCATATATTTT.

V usage is TRBV9 and J usage is TRBJ1-2; 7 nucleotides match TRBD1. Germline values: CDR1 SGDLS, CDR2 YYNGEE. This CDR3 region has 14 residues. With V trimmed by 0 bases and J by 4 bases, 3 bases remained unmatched. The CDR3 region has the DNA TGTGCCAGCAGCGTAGACGCAGGGGGCTATGGCTACACCTTC. As protein: CASSVDAGGYGYTF.

The chain recombines TRBV9 with TRBJ1-2; a weak D match, TRBD1 (6 bases). The CDR3 extends over 13 amino acids. CDR1 SGDLS and CDR2 YYNGEE come from the germline V gene. The ends were cut back, 3 bases at V and 8 bases at J, with 14 bases in the middle. In DNA, the CDR3 is TGTGCCAGCAGCGCCCAAGGGGGATTCGGCTACACCTTC. Translating gives CASSAQGGFGYTF.

The V call is TRBV7-3, the J call TRBJ2-2; TRBD2 might be the D (6 bases). Trimming shortened V by 5 bases and J by 3 bases, and 19 bases separated the two germline ends. Germline CDR1 and CDR2: SGHTA and FQGTGA. The CDR3 spans 17 residues. DNA of the CDR3: TGTGCCAGCAGCCCACCGGGTGCGGGGAGATACACCGGGGAGCTGTTTTTT. Encoded protein: CASSPPGAGRYTGELFF.

The chain is built from TRBV19 and TRBJ1-2, with TRBD1 identical over 7 bases. The CDR3 totals 14 residues. Germline V lookup: CDR1 LNHDA, CDR2 SQIVND (reference sequence). Trimming took 6 bases from V and 2 from J; bases not matched to a gene: 6. CDR3 DNA sequence: TGTGCCAGTAGAGTAAGGGACAGCAACTATGGCTACACCTTC. The encoded protein is CASRVRDSNYGYTF. The variable domain in full, with the rest retrieved from reference TRBV19 and TRBJ1-2, is DGGITQSPKYLFRKEGQNVTLSCEQNLNHDAMYWYRQDPGQGLRLIYYSQIVNDFQKGDIAEGYSVSREKKESFPLTVTSAQKNPTAFYLCASRVRDSNYGYTFGSGTRLTVV.